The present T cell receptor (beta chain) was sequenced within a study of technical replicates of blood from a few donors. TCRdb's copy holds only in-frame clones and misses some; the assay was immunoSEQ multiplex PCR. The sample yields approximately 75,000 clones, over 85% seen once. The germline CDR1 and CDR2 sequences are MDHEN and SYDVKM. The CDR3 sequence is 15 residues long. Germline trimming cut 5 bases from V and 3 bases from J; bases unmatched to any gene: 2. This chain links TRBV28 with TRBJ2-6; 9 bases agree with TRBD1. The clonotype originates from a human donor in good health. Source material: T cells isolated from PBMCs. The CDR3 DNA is TGTGCCAGCAGTCGGACAGGGGATGGGGCCAACGTCCTGACTTTC. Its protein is CASSRTGDGANVLTF.